Given below is one T cell receptor (delta chain) in context. Its matching antigen is unknown. Other DNA variants within this sample encode the same CDR3. The CDR3 is 21 residues long. Per germline, CDR1 TSWWSYY and CDR2 QGS. V gave up 4 bases and J gave up 0 bases; unmatched junction bases: 22. Genomic DNA underwent 32-plex PCR targeting all 8 TRDV and 4 TRDJ genes. A 12-nucleotide UMI was added during 2 to 3 barcoding PCR cycles before adapter PCR. TCRdb re-processed the multiplex PCR reads via CATT. This table has hundreds of delta-chain clones, approximately 34% appearing once. The source of the sample is a study of DNA immune sequencing with unique molecular identifiers. Study at large: PBMC-derived γδ T cells were enriched by FACS. Sequencing input was about 90 ng for enriched and 1 ug for non-enriched PBMC DNA. Study results and caveats: The most frequent TRD pairing among healthy donor clonotypes was TRDV2-TRDJ1.

This chain uses TRDV1 with TRDJ1, with TRDD3 identical over 8 bases. Sequenced input: gamma-delta T cells from PBMCs. The sequence derives from a human donor in good health. CDR3 residues: CALGGRPEQGVLGAYTDKLIF. CDR3 sequence (DNA): TGTGCTCTTGGGGGACGCCCAGAGCAGGGCGTACTGGGGGCGTACACCGATAAACTCATCTTT.